These 5 T cell receptor beta chains were all obtained from the same sample, sequenced in a study of T cells after yellow fever vaccination. TCRdb analysed the 5' RACE reads with MiXCR anew, one entry per CDR3 protein. The sample has just under 600,000 distinct CDR3 sequences, around an eighth seen once. The source was PBMCs, collected on the day of the yellow fever booster vaccination. Every receptor here comes from a young man who received the YFV17D yellow fever vaccine.

This chain connects TRBV7-2 to TRBJ1-5, with TRBD1 identical over 7 bases. Germline V gene lookup returns CDR1 SGHTA and CDR2 FQGNSA. V shed 5 bases and J 3 bases; nucleotides not matched to a gene: 10. This CDR3 region has 16 residues. The CDR3 region is CASSERPGGNNQPQHF. CDR3 nucleotides: TGTGCCAGCAGCGAACGGCCAGGGGGAAACAATCAGCCCCAGCATTTT.

The V call is TRBV28, the J call TRBJ1-6; D call uncertain. There are 13 residues in the CDR3. Looked up from germline, CDR1 is MDHEN and CDR2 is SYDVKM. V lost 6 bases and J lost 9, with 12 bases in between. The CDR3 nucleotides are TGTGCCAGCAGGGCAGGAGTGGGTTCACCCCTCCACTTT. This translates into CASRAGVGSPLHF.

The chain combines TRBV2 with TRBJ2-2; 8 nucleotides agree with TRBD1. The CDR3 runs 15 residues. Germline CDR1 and CDR2: SNHLY and FYNNEI. With 3 bases clipped from V and 3 bases from J, the junction kept 3 bases outside the gene matches. In DNA, the CDR3 is TGTGCCAGCAGTGAGAGGACAGGGTACACCGGGGAGCTGTTTTTT. It encodes CASSERTGYTGELFF.

The chain employs TRBV12-3 or TRBV12-4 and TRBJ2-7; no clear D gene. This CDR3 region has 15 residues. Between the trimmed V and J ends, which lost 6 bases and 8 bases, there was a span of 23 bases. CDR3 DNA: TGTGCCAGCAGCTTCGAATCTCGACCCGTTGGCAAGCAGTACTTC. Protein: CASSFESRPVGKQYF.

This clonotype was seen a handful of times. The J gene is TRBJ2-7, the V gene TRBV12-3 or TRBV12-4, with D perhaps matching TRBD1 or TRBD2 (6 bases each). The ends were cut back, 6 bases at V and 7 bases at J, with 22 bases in the middle. The length of the CDR3 is 15 residues. The CDR3 region is CASRKAVGGLGEQYF. In DNA form, the CDR3 reads TGTGCCAGCAGGAAAGCGGTGGGGGGCTTGGGGGAGCAGTACTTC.